These 15 T cell receptor beta chains originate from one sample sequenced in a study of T-cell memory formation after mild COVID-19. A single record per CDR3 protein comes from TCRdb applying MiXCR to the 5' RACE reads. The profile shows fewer than 400,000 distinct CDR3 sequences, 16% of them singletons. Material for sequencing was PBMCs or a T cell subset sorted from them (not recorded which). The receptors were sampled from a man aged 18 to 30 who had mild COVID-19 (a few samples of this study predate the infection). Cell type and time point are not known.

This clonotype was counted a few times. This rearrangement joins TRBV7-2 to TRBJ1-5, with 7 positions matching TRBD1. After removal of 5 bases from V and 6 bases from J, the junction contained 10 bases not matched to a gene. The V gene's germline CDR1 is SGHTA and CDR2 FQGNSA. The CDR3 is 15 residues long. This chain's CDR3 is CASSRQGGAGQPQHF. CDR3 bases: TGTGCCAGCAGCCGCCAGGGGGGGGCGGGTCAGCCCCAGCATTTT.

This clonotype came up a few times. The CDR3 protein is CASSQDRVGTNEKLFF. DNA of the CDR3: TGTGCCAGCAGCCAAGATCGCGTGGGAACTAATGAAAAACTGTTTTTT. The rearrangement joins TRBV3-1 to TRBJ1-4, with D hard to call. CDR3 length: 16 residues. V was shortened by 0 bases and J by 1 base, with 9 bases between the two germline ends. In germline, CDR1 is LGHDT, CDR2 YNNKEL (reference sequence).

The chain links TRBV7-2 to TRBJ2-7, with TRBD2 identical over 7 bases. The junction had 13 bases not matched to a gene; V was cut back by 5 bases and J by 6 bases. There are 15 residues in the CDR3. Per germline, CDR1 SGHTA and CDR2 FQGNSA. CDR3 region: CASSHASGAWGEQYF. CDR3 bases: TGTGCCAGCAGCCACGCAAGCGGGGCGTGGGGCGAGCAGTACTTC.

This clonotype was seen a few times. CDR3 nucleotides: TGCAGCGTCGCCTTACAGGGGGTTGAAGCTTTCTTT. It codes for CSVALQGVEAFF. The chain joins TRBV29-1 to TRBJ1-1; TRBD1 agrees at 8 bases. V dropped 6 bases and J dropped 7; count of bases not matched to a gene: 7. Germline V gene sequence: CDR1 SQVTM, CDR2 ANQGSEA. The CDR3 loop spans 12 amino acids.

This clonotype was picked up a small number of times. The J gene is TRBJ1-1, the V gene TRBV5-1; no definite D call. The CDR3 contains 15 residues. Germline loops: CDR1 SGHRS, CDR2 YFSETQ. With 0 bases removed from V and 3 bases from J, the gap between germline ends came to 12 bases. CDR3 region: CASSLDGAGYTEAFF. The CDR3 nucleotides are TGCGCCAGCAGCTTGGACGGTGCGGGATACACTGAAGCTTTCTTT.

This clonotype was observed at least ten times. The chain links TRBV6-5 to TRBJ2-3; TRBD2 agrees at 7 bases. V shed 6 bases, J shed 1 base, and the junction held 4 bases outside the gene matches. CDR1 and CDR2 (germline): MNHEY, SVGAGI. The CDR3 loop spans 14 amino acids. The CDR3: CASSYSGGTDTQYF. The CDR3 nucleotides are TGTGCCAGCAGCTACAGCGGGGGCACAGATACGCAGTATTTT.

For this clonotype: The junction departs from germline at one end; a sequencing error may be responsible. The J gene is TRBJ2-3, the V gene TRBV7-7; D tentatively fits TRBD1 or TRBD2 (5 bases each). In germline, CDR1 is SSHAT, CDR2 FNYEAQ (reference sequence). CDR3 size: 15 residues. CDR3 bases: TGTGCTAGCAGCTTAGATGGGGGTGACACAGATACGCAGTATTTT. Its protein product is CASSLDGGDTDTQYF.

V and J are TRBV28 and TRBJ1-1; no reliable D call. Germline CDR1 MDHEN, CDR2 SYDVKM. V was trimmed by 3 bases and J by 2 bases, leaving 7 bases between them. This CDR3 contains 13 residues. CDR3 sequence reads: CASSFALNTEAFF. In nucleotides, the CDR3 is TGTGCCAGCAGTTTTGCGCTTAACACTGAAGCTTTCTTT.

This clonotype was counted between two and nine times. The rearrangement uses TRBV29-1 and TRBJ2-3; the D gene is possibly TRBD1 (7 bases). There are 15 residues in the CDR3. V lost 6 bases, J lost 5 bases, and 21 bases lay in between. Germline-derived CDR1 and CDR2 are SQVTM and ANQGSEA. The CDR3 nucleotides are TGCAGCGTCGAGGAGGCGGACAGGAGGGGAGATACGCAGTATTTT. This sequence encodes CSVEEADRRGDTQYF.

This clonotype was observed a few times. The CDR3 here is CASSPPLAPDTQYF. CDR3 DNA sequence: TGTGCCAGCTCACCACCGTTAGCTCCCGATACGCAGTATTTT. The chain joins TRBV18 to TRBJ2-3; the D is unclear. CDR1 KGHSH and CDR2 LQKENI come from the germline V gene. The CDR3 contains 14 residues. Trimming took 0 bases from V and 6 from J, leaving 10 bases between them.

The gene calls are TRBV18 and TRBJ2-7; 9 nucleotides align to TRBD1. The V gene end was trimmed by 5 bases and the J gene end by 3 bases; junction bases not matched to a gene: 11. The CDR3 totals 16 residues. Germline values: CDR1 KGHSH, CDR2 LQKENI. This CDR3 is CASSTVDWDRDYEQYF. The CDR3 bases are TGTGCCAGCTCAACGGTTGATTGGGACAGGGACTACGAGCAGTACTTC.

This clonotype has only a few counts. The chain combines TRBV29-1 with TRBJ1-6, with D unclear. The CDR3 is 13 residues long. Per germline, CDR1 SQVTM and CDR2 ANQGSEA. Trimming cost V 7 bases and J 5 bases, with 12 bases left between them. The CDR3 DNA is TGCAGCGCCCGGAGAGGAGATAATTCACCCCTCCACTTT. Protein product: CSARRGDNSPLHF. Filled out from reference TRBV29-1 and TRBJ1-6, the complete variable domain reads SAVISQKPSRDICQRGTSLTIQCQVDSQVTMMFWYRQQPGQSLTLIATANQGSEATYESGFVIDKFPISRPNLTFSTLTVSNMSPEDSSIYLCSARRGDNSPLHFGNGTRLTVT.

This clonotype showed up many times. This chain joins TRBV28 and TRBJ1-5; TRBD1 matches 7 bases. V lost 4 bases, J lost 9 bases, and 9 bases stayed unmatched. Germline lookup yields CDR1 MDHEN and CDR2 SYDVKM. The CDR3 is 14 amino acids. Here the CDR3 reads CASSSGQSVWPQHF. CDR3 DNA: TGTGCCAGCAGTTCGGGACAGTCGGTCTGGCCCCAGCATTTT.

In this sample, this clonotype turned up a few times. The chain uses TRBV12-3 or TRBV12-4 and TRBJ2-1; D uncertain. Trimming took off 3 bases at V and 0 bases at J, with 21 bases between the two ends. CDR3 size: 19 residues. CDR3 loop: CASSFWNMSVGDSYNEQFF. Here the CDR3 DNA reads TGTGCCAGCAGTTTTTGGAACATGAGCGTTGGAGACTCCTACAATGAGCAGTTCTTC.

The rearrangement joins TRBV7-2 to TRBJ2-7, with D tentatively TRBD2 (6 bases). Between the trimmed V and J ends, which lost 2 bases and 4 bases, there was a span of 15 bases. Germline assignment: CDR1 SGHTA and CDR2 FQGNSA. The CDR3 is made up of 15 amino acids. As DNA, the CDR3 is TGTGCCAGCAGCTTAAGTGGAGGGGATGTATACGAGCAGTACTTC. Its protein product is CASSLSGGDVYEQYF.